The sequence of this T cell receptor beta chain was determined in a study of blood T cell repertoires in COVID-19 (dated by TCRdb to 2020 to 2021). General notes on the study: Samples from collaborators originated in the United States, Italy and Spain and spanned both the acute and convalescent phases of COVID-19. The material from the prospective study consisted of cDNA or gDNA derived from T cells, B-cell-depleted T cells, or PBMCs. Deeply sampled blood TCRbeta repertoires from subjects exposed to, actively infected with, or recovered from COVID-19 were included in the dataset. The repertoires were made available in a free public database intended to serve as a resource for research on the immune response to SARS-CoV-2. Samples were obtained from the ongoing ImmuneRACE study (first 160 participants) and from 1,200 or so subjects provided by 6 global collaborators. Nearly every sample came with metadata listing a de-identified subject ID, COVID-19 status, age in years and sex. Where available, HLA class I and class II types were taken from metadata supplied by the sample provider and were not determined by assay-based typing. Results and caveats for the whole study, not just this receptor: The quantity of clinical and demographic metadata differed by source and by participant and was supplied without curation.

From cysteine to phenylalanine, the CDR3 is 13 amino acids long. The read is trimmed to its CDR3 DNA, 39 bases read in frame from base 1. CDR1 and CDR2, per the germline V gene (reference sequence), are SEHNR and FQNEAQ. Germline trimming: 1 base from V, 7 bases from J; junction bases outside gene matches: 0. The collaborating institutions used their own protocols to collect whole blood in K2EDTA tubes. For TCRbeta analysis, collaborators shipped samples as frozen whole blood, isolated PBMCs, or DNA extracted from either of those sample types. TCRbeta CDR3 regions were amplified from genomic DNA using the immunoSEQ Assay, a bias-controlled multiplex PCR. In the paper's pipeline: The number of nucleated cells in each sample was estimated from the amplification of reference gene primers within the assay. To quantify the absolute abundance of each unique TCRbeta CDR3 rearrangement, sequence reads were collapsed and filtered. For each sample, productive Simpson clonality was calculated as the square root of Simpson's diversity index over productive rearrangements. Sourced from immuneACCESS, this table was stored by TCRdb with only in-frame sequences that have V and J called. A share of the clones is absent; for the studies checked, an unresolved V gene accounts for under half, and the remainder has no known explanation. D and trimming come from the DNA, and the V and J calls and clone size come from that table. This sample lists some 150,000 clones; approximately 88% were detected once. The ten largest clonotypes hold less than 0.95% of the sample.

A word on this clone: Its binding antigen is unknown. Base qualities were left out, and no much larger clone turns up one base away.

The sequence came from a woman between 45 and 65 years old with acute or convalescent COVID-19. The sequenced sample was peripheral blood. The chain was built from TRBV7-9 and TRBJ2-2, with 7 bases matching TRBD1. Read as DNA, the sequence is TGTGCCAGCAGCTTAGGACAGGGCGGGGAGCTGTTTTTT. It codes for CASSLGQGGELFF.